Presented here are 18 T cell receptor beta chains from one specimen sequenced in a study of OX40 agonist ivuxolimab in advanced cancers. Profiling relied on immunoSEQ multiplex PCR, and the TCRdb table lists in-frame clones only, not all of them. The data show 25,000 or so clones, with over 80% seen just once and about 9.6% held by the top ten. Sequenced here: CD4+ or CD8+ T cells sorted from blood, sampled in a trial of the OX40 agonist ivuxolimab. These receptors originate from an adult with an advanced solid tumor such as melanoma, head and neck, liver or kidney cancer.

The gene calls are TRBV6-5 and TRBJ1-1; D is perhaps TRBD1 (5 bases). Germline V CDR1 and CDR2: MNHEY, SVGAGI. The germline V and J ends were trimmed by 5 bases and 11 bases, with 15 bases remaining between them. This CDR3 is built from 12 residues. CDR3 protein: CASSDPGLTAFF. For the CDR3, the DNA is TGTGCCAGCAGTGATCCGGGACTCACGGCTTTCTTT.

The CDR3 nucleotides are TGTGCCTGGAGTGAGGCGGCTTCGGCGGGCCATCAGCCCCAGCATTTT. This translates into CAWSEAASAGHQPQHF. V usage is TRBV30 and J usage is TRBJ1-5; D not resolved. V was cut by 1 base and J by 5 bases, with 18 bases left in between. Germline CDR1 and CDR2: GTSNPN and SVGIG (reference sequence). The CDR3 runs 16 residues.

The J gene is TRBJ2-7, the V gene TRBV5-1, with 9 bases matching TRBD1. Per germline, CDR1 SGHRS and CDR2 YFSETQ. With V trimmed by 0 bases and J by 2 bases, 6 bases remained unmatched. This CDR3 is 16 amino acids long. The CDR3: CASSLGGTGLAYEQYF. The CDR3 nucleotides are TGCGCCAGCAGCTTGGGGGGGACAGGGTTGGCCTACGAGCAGTACTTC.

On this clone: A read error may produce the germline difference seen at one junction end. The chain employs TRBV27 and TRBJ2-7, with TRBD2 identical over 10 bases. The V gene's germline CDR1 is MNHEY and CDR2 SMNVEV (reference sequence). This CDR3 spans 16 amino acids. CDR3 coding DNA: TGTGCCAGCAGTTTACTAGCGGGAGCCCACTCCCACGAGCAGTACTTC. Protein product: CASSLLAGAHSHEQYF.

The chain couples TRBV28 to TRBJ1-6; D is uncertain. The CDR3 runs to 16 residues. Germline V gives CDR1 MDHEN, CDR2 SYDVKM. V gave up 3 bases and J gave up 1 base, with 10 bases separating them. The CDR3 sequence is CASSFGYGSYNSPLHF. CDR3 nucleotides: TGTGCCAGCAGTTTCGGCTACGGTTCCTATAATTCACCCCTCCACTTT.

The chain combines TRBV27 with TRBJ1-5; D gene ambiguous. The length of the CDR3 is 14 residues. Trimming pared 8 bases from V and 1 base from J, leaving 12 bases between. Germline V gene data show CDR1 as MNHEY and CDR2 as SMNVEV (reference sequence). CDR3 loop: CASGKTGSNQPQHF. The CDR3, as DNA: TGTGCCAGCGGAAAAACGGGCAGCAATCAGCCCCAGCATTTT.

This chain connects TRBV5-1 to TRBJ2-7; D is unclear. Per germline, CDR1 SGHRS and CDR2 YFSETQ. The CDR3 runs to 15 residues. The V end lost 2 bases, the J end lost 0 bases, and 12 bases lay between the germline ends. CDR3 in DNA: TGCGCCAGCAGCTTAGACATTCAGAGCTCCTACGAGCAGTACTTC. Residues: CASSLDIQSSYEQYF. The variable domain in full, with the rest retrieved from reference TRBV5-1 and TRBJ2-7, is KAGVTQTPRYLIKTRGQQVTLSCSPISGHRSVSWYQQTPGQGLQFLFEYFSETQRNKGNFPGRFSGRQFSNSRSEMNVSTLELGDSALYLCASSLDIQSSYEQYFGPGTRLTVT.

This clone was observed once. The chain combines TRBV5-1 with TRBJ2-5; 11 positions match TRBD2. This CDR3 is 15 amino acids long. Germline CDR1 is SGHRS and CDR2 is YFSETQ. J lost 1 base, V lost 4 bases, and 3 bases had no gene match. The DNA of the CDR3 is TGCGCCAGCAGCCCGGGGACTAGCGGCCAAGAGACCCAGTACTTC. This encodes CASSPGTSGQETQYF. Full variable domain (rest looked up from reference TRBV5-1 and TRBJ2-5): KAGVTQTPRYLIKTRGQQVTLSCSPISGHRSVSWYQQTPGQGLQFLFEYFSETQRNKGNFPGRFSGRQFSNSRSEMNVSTLELGDSALYLCASSPGTSGQETQYFGPGTRLLVL.

This sequence joins TRBV10-2 and TRBJ2-1; the match to TRBD2 covers 9 bases. V lost 5 bases to trimming and J lost 3 bases; unmatched junction nucleotides: 5. Germline CDR1 is WSHSY and CDR2 is SAAADI. The CDR3 is 15 residues long. CDR3 in DNA: TGCGCCAGCAGTCGTAGCGGGAGTCGCTACAATGAGCAGTTCTTC. It is translated as CASSRSGSRYNEQFF.

This clone came up once. The chain joins TRBV7-3 to TRBJ1-1; D gene uncertain. The CDR3 spans 13 residues. Germline CDR1 and CDR2: SGHTA and FQGTGA. V was pared by 5 bases and J by 0 bases, with 7 bases between. The CDR3 protein is CASSQDLNTEAFF. CDR3 coding DNA: TGTGCCAGCAGCCAGGACCTGAACACTGAAGCTTTCTTT.

The gene calls are TRBV5-6 and TRBJ1-1, with D unclear. From germline, CDR1 is SGHDT and CDR2 YYEEEE. CDR3 length: 11 residues. Trimming left V 1 base short and J 8 bases short, with 6 bases between. As DNA, the CDR3 is TGTGCCAGCAGCTTGAGGTTCGAAGCTTTCTTT. It yields the protein CASSLRFEAFF.

This clone was picked up one time. The chain has TRBV5-1 and TRBJ2-2; 13 bases map to TRBD2. The V gene end was trimmed by 7 bases and the J gene end by 0 bases; junction bases not matched to a gene: 9. This CDR3 spans 18 amino acids. The germline V gene encodes CDR1 SGHRS and CDR2 YFSETQ. CDR3 coding DNA: TGCGCCAGCTATTGGGCGACTAGCGGGAGGACGAACACCGGGGAGCTGTTTTTT. Protein: CASYWATSGRTNTGELFF.

The chain has TRBV14 and TRBJ1-1, with a tentative D call TRBD1 (5 bases). V lost 10 bases and J lost 0, with 15 bases in between. The CDR3 totals 14 residues. CDR1 and CDR2 (germline): SGHDN, FVKESK. CDR3: CATSSGPMNTEAFF. The CDR3 DNA is TGTGCCACCTCCTCGGGACCAATGAACACTGAAGCTTTCTTT.

The chain couples TRBV5-1 to TRBJ2-7, with 11 bases lining up with TRBD2. CDR3 length equals 15 residues. The junction had 7 bases not matched to a gene; V was cut back by 2 bases and J by 6 bases. In germline, CDR1 is SGHRS, CDR2 YFSETQ. The CDR3 loop is CASSFSGRATVEQYF. CDR3 nucleotides: TGCGCCAGCAGCTTTAGCGGGAGGGCTACGGTCGAGCAGTACTTC.

In its sample, this clone was seen a few times. The chain is built from TRBV6-6 and TRBJ2-7; D is uncertain. CDR1 is MNHNY, CDR2 SVGAGI, per germline (reference sequence). The CDR3 sequence is 12 residues long. Trimming removed 5 bases from V and 4 bases from J, with 9 bases in between. CDR3 in amino acids: CASSLGWYEQYF. The CDR3 nucleotides are TGTGCCAGCAGTCTCGGGTGGTACGAGCAGTACTTC.

The rearrangement links TRBV5-1 to TRBJ2-7; TRBD2 matches 9 bases. This CDR3 is built from 14 residues. Germline V CDR1 and CDR2: SGHRS, YFSETQ. The J segment lost 6 bases and the V segment lost 0 bases, leaving 4 bases of the junction unmatched. CDR3 bases: TGCGCCAGCAGCTTGGGACTAGCGGCCCCCGAGCAGTACTTC. Translated, it gives CASSLGLAAPEQYF.

V is TRBV5-4 and J is TRBJ2-1; TRBD1 agrees at 8 bases. The ends lost 5 bases at V and 7 bases at J; junction bases unmatched: 8. Per the germline V gene, CDR1 is SGHNT and CDR2 is YYREEE (reference sequence). The CDR3 has 14 residues. CDR3 in amino acids: CASRADRAKNEQFF. CDR3 nucleotide sequence: TGTGCCAGCAGGGCGGACAGGGCGAAGAATGAGCAGTTCTTC.

The chain uses TRBV4-3 and TRBJ2-1; D is uncertain. Germline lookup yields CDR1 LGHNA and CDR2 YSLEER. The length of the CDR3 is 13 residues. Trimming left V 1 base short and J 10 bases short, with 11 bases between. The CDR3 is CASSQVSIREQFF. CDR3 nucleotides: TGCGCCAGCAGCCAAGTCAGTATTAGGGAGCAGTTCTTC.